One sample yielded the 21 T cell receptor beta chains listed below, sequenced in a study of T cell repertoires in cytomegalovirus infection. Which antigens these TCRs recognize remains unknown. TCRdb recomputed calls from the reads with MiXCR, one row per CDR3 protein. The sample yields about 890,000 distinct CDR3 sequences, around 32% seen once. The sample was cultured CD8+ T cells from PBMCs, taken from culture after CMV antigen stimulation. All receptors come from a human donor in good health (CMV status not recorded). Some clones in this sample may be carry-over from other donors' samples.

V gene TRBV20-1 combines with J gene TRBJ1-4; TRBD1 might be the D (6 bases). The V gene's germline CDR1 is DFQATT and CDR2 SNEGSKA (reference sequence). The V end lost 3 bases, the J end lost 5 bases, and 16 bases lay between the germline ends. This CDR3 is 15 amino acids long. CDR3 bases: TGCAGTGCTAGTTCTCCGGGACATTTAAATGAAAAACTGTTTTTT. As protein: CSASSPGHLNEKLFF.

About this clonotype: The CDR3 carries no conserved terminal phenylalanine or tryptophan, so it likely arises from a read error. CDR3 coding DNA: TGCGCCAGCAGCTTGGGTACAGGGGGTGATCAGCCCCAGCATTGT. This codes for CASSLGTGGDQPQHC. The chain uses TRBV5-1 and TRBJ1-5, with TRBD1 matching over 8 bases. The V gene's germline CDR1 is SGHRS and CDR2 YFSETQ. This CDR3 comprises 15 residues. V lost 0 bases to trimming and J lost 5 bases; unmatched junction nucleotides: 4.

This clonotype was counted between two and nine times. The chain has TRBV6-1 and TRBJ2-5, with D tentatively TRBD1 (6 bases). Germline assignment: CDR1 MNHNS and CDR2 SASEGT. The CDR3 length is 16 residues. Trimming shortened V by 6 bases and J by 2 bases, and 19 bases separated the two germline ends. This chain's CDR3 is CASRLGFRGFQETQYF. The CDR3 coding sequence is TGTGCCAGCAGGCTCGGCTTTAGGGGGTTTCAAGAGACCCAGTACTTC.

The genes are TRBV5-1 and TRBJ1-4; 7 bases are shared with TRBD1. CDR3 length equals 16 residues. Trimming took 0 bases from V and 6 from J; bases not matched to a gene: 8. Germline V gene data show CDR1 as SGHRS and CDR2 as YFSETQ. The chain's CDR3 is CASSLEPQGEDEKLFF. As DNA, the CDR3 is TGCGCCAGCAGCTTGGAGCCCCAGGGGGAGGATGAAAAACTGTTTTTT.

The rearrangement joins TRBV6-2 or TRBV6-3 to TRBJ2-1; 7 bases fit TRBD2. Per germline, CDR1 MNHEY and CDR2 SVGEGT. This CDR3 is built from 15 residues. J gave up 3 bases and V 5 bases, and 7 bases lay outside the gene matches. The CDR3: CASSAGGVRYNEQFF. CDR3 in DNA: TGTGCCAGCAGTGCTGGGGGGGTCCGCTACAATGAGCAGTTCTTC.

The V and J genes are TRBV14 and TRBJ2-7; TRBD1 agrees at 10 bases. CDR1 and CDR2 (germline): SGHDN, FVKESK. V was clipped by 4 bases and J by 6 bases; unmatched bases: 3. This CDR3 contains 13 residues. The CDR3 coding sequence is TGTGCCAGCAGCCCGGACAGGGGGTTCGAGCAGTACTTC. Encoded protein: CASSPDRGFEQYF.

This rearrangement joins TRBV27 to TRBJ1-2; tentative D call: TRBD1 (5 bases). The CDR3 extends over 14 amino acids. The germline V gene has CDR1 MNHEY and CDR2 SMNVEV (reference sequence). V was pared by 7 bases and J by 2 bases, with 14 bases between. The CDR3 DNA reads TGTGCCAGCACGGGATGGGGCAAAAACTATGGCTACACCTTC. Encoded protein: CASTGWGKNYGYTF.

This chain connects TRBV6-6 to TRBJ1-6; possible D gene TRBD1, 5 bases. The CDR3 length is 16 residues. Germline-derived CDR1 and CDR2 are MNHNY and SVGAGI (reference sequence). V dropped 0 bases and J dropped 9 bases, with 15 bases sitting between them. The CDR3 spells CASSYSMRGAGSPLHF. DNA of the CDR3: TGTGCCAGCAGTTACTCGATGAGAGGGGCGGGTTCACCCCTCCACTTT.

This chain uses TRBV6-2 or TRBV6-3 with TRBJ2-7, with D unresolved. Germline CDR1 and CDR2: MNHEY and SVGEGT. The CDR3 totals 12 residues. V was shortened by 2 bases and J by 6 bases, with 8 bases between the two germline ends. The CDR3 here is CASSYAGIEQYV. The CDR3 bases are TGTGCCAGCAGTTACGCCGGTATCGAGCAGTACGTC.

At least ten counts were recorded for this clonotype. V and J are TRBV28 and TRBJ2-7, with TRBD2 matching over 9 bases. In germline, CDR1 is MDHEN, CDR2 SYDVKM. V was pared by 3 bases and J by 7 bases, with 7 bases of the junction left unmatched. CDR3 size: 14 residues. The CDR3 bases are TGTGCCAGCAGTTTTGCTCTAGCGGGGCGGGAGCAGTACGTC. Amino acid sequence: CASSFALAGREQYV.

The chain employs TRBV10-2 and TRBJ2-7; tentative D call: TRBD1 (6 bases). Trimming shortened V by 7 bases and J by 0 bases, and 13 bases separated the two germline ends. This CDR3 is built from 14 residues. CDR1 is WSHSY, CDR2 SAAADI, per germline. The CDR3: CASNDRPSSYEQYF. CDR3 DNA sequence: TGCGCCAGCAACGACAGGCCAAGCTCCTACGAGCAGTACTTC.

This clonotype showed up just a few times. The J gene is TRBJ1-2, the V gene TRBV12-5; no clear D gene. This CDR3 spans 16 amino acids. V was shortened by 4 bases and J by 0 bases, with 15 bases between the two germline ends. The V gene's germline CDR1 is LGHNT and CDR2 FRNRAP. The CDR3 loop reads CASGSGIRAANYGYTF. CDR3 coding DNA: TGTGCTAGTGGTTCTGGGATTCGGGCGGCTAACTATGGCTACACCTTC.

The sample holds a few counts of this clonotype. The chain is built from TRBV15 and TRBJ2-5; D unclear. V lost 3 bases, J lost 7 bases, and 9 bases lay in between. CDR3 length: 12 amino acids. CDR1 and CDR2 from the germline V gene are LNHNV and YYDKDF (reference sequence). In DNA, the CDR3 is TGTGCCACCAGCAGTAACAAACGGACCCAGTACTTC. Amino acids: CATSSNKRTQYF.

This chain uses TRBV14 with TRBJ2-3; D not certain. Per germline, CDR1 SGHDN and CDR2 FVKESK. With 4 bases removed from V and 2 bases from J, the gap between germline ends came to 13 bases. CDR3 length: 15 residues. For the CDR3, the DNA is TGTGCCAGCAGCCCTCTAGGGCCCCTCACAGATACGCAGTATTTT. Translation gives CASSPLGPLTDTQYF.

The sample holds a few counts of this clonotype. In DNA, the CDR3 is TGTGCCAGCGGGATAAACACTGAAGCTTTCTTT. Residues: CASGINTEAFF. The chain recombines TRBV28 with TRBJ1-1; D remains unclear. Trimming took off 8 bases at V and 2 bases at J, with 6 bases between the two ends. Germline V gene sequence: CDR1 MDHEN, CDR2 SYDVKM. The CDR3 spans 11 residues.

The CDR3 DNA reads as TGCGCCAGCAGCCAAGTTGTCAGGACAGATCAGCCCCAGCATTTT. Residues: CASSQVVRTDQPQHF. This chain connects TRBV4-1 to TRBJ1-5; D perhaps matches TRBD1 (6 bases). Germline-derived CDR1 and CDR2 are MGHRA and YSYEKL. V was clipped by 1 base and J by 5 bases, with 12 bases between them. The CDR3 covers 15 residues.

This clonotype was seen many times. This chain connects TRBV7-9 to TRBJ1-4; D not resolved. The CDR3 has 12 residues. The germline V and J ends were trimmed by 1 base and 6 bases, with 3 bases remaining between them. Germline lookup yields CDR1 SEHNR and CDR2 FQNEAQ (reference sequence). The CDR3 region has the DNA TGTGCCAGCAGCTTAGAAGATGAAAAACTGTTTTTT. Protein sequence: CASSLEDEKLFF.

The chain has TRBV7-9 and TRBJ1-4; D is unresolved. V was shortened by 3 bases and J by 0 bases, with 8 bases between the two germline ends. Germline loops: CDR1 SEHNR, CDR2 FQNEAQ (reference sequence). The CDR3 sequence is 15 residues long. The CDR3 region is CASSFSSATNEKLFF. The CDR3 nucleotides are TGTGCCAGCAGCTTTTCGAGCGCAACTAATGAAAAACTGTTTTTT. Supplemented by reference TRBV7-9 and TRBJ1-4, the full variable domain reads DTGVSQNPRHKITKRGQNVTFRCDPISEHNRLYWYRQTLGQGPEFLTYFQNEAQLEKSRLLSDRFSAERPKGSFSTLEIQRTEQGDSAMYLCASSFSSATNEKLFFGSGTQLSVL.

This clonotype was picked up many times. Here the CDR3 DNA reads TGTGCCAGCAGCTTAGAAGCGGTCAACACCGGGGAGCTGTTTTTT. Translating gives CASSLEAVNTGELFF. The rearrangement uses TRBV7-2 and TRBJ2-2; D perhaps matches TRBD2 (5 bases). Trimming stripped 1 base from V and 2 bases from J, with 8 bases between. The CDR3 runs 15 residues. Per germline, CDR1 SGHTA and CDR2 FQGNSA. Combining the CDR3 with reference TRBV7-2 and TRBJ2-2 gives the whole variable domain GAGVSQSPSNKVTEKGKDVELRCDPISGHTALYWYRQSLGQGLEFLIYFQGNSAPDKSGLPSDRFSAERTGGSVSTLTIQRTQQEDSAVYLCASSLEAVNTGELFFGEGSRLTVL.

In DNA, the CDR3 is TGTGCCAGCAGTTCCCCTCGAAGACTAGCGGCAGATACGCAGTATTTT. Amino acids: CASSSPRRLAADTQYF. This sequence joins TRBV6-5 and TRBJ2-3; 9 bases agree with TRBD2. CDR3 size: 16 residues. Germline trimming cut 4 bases from V and 4 bases from J; bases unmatched to any gene: 9. Germline CDR1 reads MNHEY; CDR2 reads SVGAGI.

J is TRBJ2-7 and V is TRBV6-5, with D possibly being TRBD1 (5 bases). The CDR3 runs 17 residues. The V end lost 0 bases, the J end lost 4 bases, and 19 bases lay between the germline ends. Germline assignment: CDR1 MNHEY and CDR2 SVGAGI. The CDR3 reads CASSYSIRQGRFYEQYF. The CDR3 nucleotides are TGTGCCAGCAGTTACTCGATCAGGCAGGGTCGTTTTTACGAGCAGTACTTC.